One T cell receptor beta chain is described in this entry. Its antigen is as yet unknown. Some clones are missing from TCRdb's copy, which holds only in-frame ones; the method was immunoSEQ multiplex PCR. The sample includes roughly 4,700 clones, 76% of them seen just once. CDR1 and CDR2 (germline): SGHRS, YFSETQ. The CDR3 extends over 17 amino acids. V was shortened by 0 bases and J by 9 bases, with 19 bases between the two germline ends. The source of the sample is a study of immune evolution from preneoplasia to lung adenocarcinoma. Study-level results: Later-stage lesions seemingly showed higher T cell density and diversity than normal lung.

Two lung cancer pathologists independently confirmed each histologic diagnosis. The V gene is TRBV5-1, the J gene TRBJ1-6; D ambiguous. The receptor was derived from a person aged 60-80 years with lung adenocarcinoma. The source material was FFPE adjacent normal lung tissue. CDR3 residues: CASSLAEAGREGSPLHF. CDR3 in DNA: TGCGCCAGCAGCTTGGCGGAGGCAGGACGGGAAGGTTCACCCCTCCACTTT.